This is a list of T cell receptor beta chains from one sample in a study of beta chain features in type 1 diabetes. Assay used: immunoSEQ multiplex PCR; TCRdb lists only in-frame clones, some missing. Of about 700,000 clones in the sample, roughly 12% are singletons; the top ten hold approximately 0.02%. The sequenced sample consisted of naive CD4+ T cells from blood. The receptors derive from a man aged 18 to 29 with type 1 diabetes. CDR3s include the opening cysteine and the closing phenylalanine or tryptophan. A D gene is named only where the DNA matches it firmly. Size values are once, few and many counts, or a class for expanded clones, and some rows have none.

d_call	v_call	clone_size	j_call	cdr3_nt	cdr3_aa
.	TRBV27	.	TRBJ2-7	TGTGCCAGCAGCTCGACAGGATCCTACGAGCAGTACTTC	CASSSTGSYEQYF
.	TRBV30	few	TRBJ2-5	TGTGCCTGGAGTGTTGGCGAGACCCAGTACTTC	CAWSVGETQYF
.	TRBV28	.	TRBJ1-5	TGTGCCAGCAGCCCAGGGAGCAATCAGCCCCAGCATTTT	CASSPGSNQPQHF
TRBD1	TRBV5-6	few	TRBJ2-5	TGTGCCAGCAGCTTGGTGACAGGGTCAGAGACCCAGTACTTC	CASSLVTGSETQYF
.	TRBV30	.	TRBJ1-1	TGTGCCGGAACCCTAGGGGGGATGAACACTGAAGCTTTCTTT	CAGTLGGMNTEAFF
.	TRBV6-4	few	TRBJ1-1	TGTGCCAGCAGTGTTGAGGGATGGACTGAAGCTTTCTTT	CASSVEGWTEAFF
TRBD1	TRBV7-2	.	TRBJ1-3	TGTGCCAGCAGCTTAAACGGTTGGGGACAGGGACACTCTGGAAACACCATATATTTT	CASSLNGWGQGHSGNTIYF
.	TRBV7-9	few	TRBJ2-7	TGTGCCAGCAGCTCTTACTTCGGCGAGCAGTACTTC	CASSSYFGEQYF
.	TRBV28	.	TRBJ1-2	TGTGCCAGCATCGTTGACATGGGCCGTGGCTACACCTTC	CASIVDMGRGYTF
TRBD1	TRBV25-1	few	TRBJ1-6	TGTGCCAGCAGTGAATATGCTCAGGGGGATTCACCCCTCCACTTT	CASSEYAQGDSPLHF